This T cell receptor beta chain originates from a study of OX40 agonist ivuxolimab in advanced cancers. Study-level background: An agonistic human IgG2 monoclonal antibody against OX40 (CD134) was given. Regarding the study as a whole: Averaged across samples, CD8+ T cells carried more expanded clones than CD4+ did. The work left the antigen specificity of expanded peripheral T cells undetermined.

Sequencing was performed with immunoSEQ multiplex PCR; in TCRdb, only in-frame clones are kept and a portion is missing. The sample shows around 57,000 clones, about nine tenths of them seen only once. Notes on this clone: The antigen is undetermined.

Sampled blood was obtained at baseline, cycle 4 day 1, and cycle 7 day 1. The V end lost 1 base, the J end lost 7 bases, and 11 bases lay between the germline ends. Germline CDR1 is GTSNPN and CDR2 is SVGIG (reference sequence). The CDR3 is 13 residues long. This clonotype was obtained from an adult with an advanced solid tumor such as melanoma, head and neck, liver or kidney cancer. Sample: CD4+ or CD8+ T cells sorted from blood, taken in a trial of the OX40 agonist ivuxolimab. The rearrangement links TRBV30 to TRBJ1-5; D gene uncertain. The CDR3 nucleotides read TGTGCCTGGAGTGGGGGAGGGAAACAGCCCCAGCATTTT. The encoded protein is CAWSGGGKQPQHF.